The T cell receptor beta chain under discussion was sequenced for a study of CD8 T cells in ankylosing spondylitis. Regarding the study as a whole: The authors found the disease-linked clones to be CD8+ and relatively rare in peripheral blood. A TCR beta motif of eight highly homologous variants appeared characteristic of ankylosing spondylitis blood. Prior literature has documented some motif variants in synovial fluid and blood from reactive arthritis. There was reportedly significant enrichment of clones that were disease-linked in matched ankylosing spondylitis synovial fluid.

Trimming removed 3 bases at V and 1 base at J, with 13 bases between. This CDR3 region has 16 residues. Germline CDR1 and CDR2: SGHTA and FQGNSA. As concerns this clonotype: As yet, its antigen is unknown.

TCRdb used MiXCR to reprocess the 5' RACE reads, holding one entry per CDR3 protein. Of around 450,000 distinct CDR3 sequences in the sample, roughly 27% were seen once. This clonotype was sampled from a male donor with ankylosing spondylitis. The material sequenced was blood, either unsorted or a sorted T cell fraction (not recorded which). The chain carries TRBV7-2 and TRBJ2-1; TRBD2 is a possible D gene (5 bases). This chain's CDR3 is CASSLGGPPSYNEQFF. The CDR3 DNA reads as TGTGCCAGCAGCTTGGGCGGGCCTCCATCCTACAATGAGCAGTTCTTC.